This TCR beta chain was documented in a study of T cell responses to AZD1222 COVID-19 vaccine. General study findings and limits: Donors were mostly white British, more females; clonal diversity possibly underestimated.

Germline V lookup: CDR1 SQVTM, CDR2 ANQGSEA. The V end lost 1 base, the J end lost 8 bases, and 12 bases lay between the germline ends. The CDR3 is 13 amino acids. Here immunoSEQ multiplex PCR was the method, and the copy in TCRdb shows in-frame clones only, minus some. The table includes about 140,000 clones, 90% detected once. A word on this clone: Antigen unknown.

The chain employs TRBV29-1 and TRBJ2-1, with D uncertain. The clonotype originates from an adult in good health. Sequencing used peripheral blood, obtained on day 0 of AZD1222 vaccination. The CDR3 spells CSVEGTVRDEQFF. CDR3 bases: TGCAGCGTTGAAGGGACCGTCCGGGATGAGCAGTTCTTC.